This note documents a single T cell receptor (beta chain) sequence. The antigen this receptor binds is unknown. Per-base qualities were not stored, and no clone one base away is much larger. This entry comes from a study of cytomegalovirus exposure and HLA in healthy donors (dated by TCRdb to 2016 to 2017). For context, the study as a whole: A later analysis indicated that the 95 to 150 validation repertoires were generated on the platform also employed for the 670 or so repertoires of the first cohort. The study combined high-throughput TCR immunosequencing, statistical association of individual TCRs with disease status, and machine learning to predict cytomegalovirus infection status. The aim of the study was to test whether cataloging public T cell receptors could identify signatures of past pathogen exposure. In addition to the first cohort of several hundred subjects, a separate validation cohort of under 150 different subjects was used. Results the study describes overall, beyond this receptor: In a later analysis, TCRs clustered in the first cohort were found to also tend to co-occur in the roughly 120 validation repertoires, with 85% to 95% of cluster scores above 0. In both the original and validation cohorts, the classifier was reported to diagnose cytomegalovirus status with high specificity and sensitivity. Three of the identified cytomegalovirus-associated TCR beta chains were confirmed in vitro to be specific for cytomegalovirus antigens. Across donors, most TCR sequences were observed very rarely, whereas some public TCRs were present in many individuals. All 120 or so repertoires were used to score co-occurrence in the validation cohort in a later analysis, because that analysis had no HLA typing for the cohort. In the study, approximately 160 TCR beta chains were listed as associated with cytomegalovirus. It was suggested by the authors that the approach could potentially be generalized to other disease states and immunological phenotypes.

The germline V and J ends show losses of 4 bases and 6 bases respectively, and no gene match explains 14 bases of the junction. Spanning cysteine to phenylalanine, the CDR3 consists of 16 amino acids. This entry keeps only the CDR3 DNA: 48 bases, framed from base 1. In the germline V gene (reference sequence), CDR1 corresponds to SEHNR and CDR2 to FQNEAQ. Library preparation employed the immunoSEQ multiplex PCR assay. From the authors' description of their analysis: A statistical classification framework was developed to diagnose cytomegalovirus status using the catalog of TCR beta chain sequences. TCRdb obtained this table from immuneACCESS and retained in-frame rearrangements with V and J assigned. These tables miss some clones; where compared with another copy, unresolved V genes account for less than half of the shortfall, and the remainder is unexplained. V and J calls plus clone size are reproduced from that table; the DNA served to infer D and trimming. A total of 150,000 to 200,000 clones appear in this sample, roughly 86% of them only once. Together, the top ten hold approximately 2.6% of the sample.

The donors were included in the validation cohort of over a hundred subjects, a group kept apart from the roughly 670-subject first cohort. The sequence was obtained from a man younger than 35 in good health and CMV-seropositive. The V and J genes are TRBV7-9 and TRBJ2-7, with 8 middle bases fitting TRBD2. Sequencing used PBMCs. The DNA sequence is TGTGCCAGCAGCTCCCGAGGGGGGAGCGGGAGTGCCGAGCAGTACTTC. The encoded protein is CASSSRGGSGSAEQYF. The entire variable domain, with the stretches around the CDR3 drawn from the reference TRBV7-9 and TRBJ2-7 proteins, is DTGVSQNPRHKITKRGQNVTFRCDPISEHNRLYWYRQTLGQGPEFLTYFQNEAQLEKSRLLSDRFSAERPKGSFSTLEIQRTEQGDSAMYLCASSSRGGSGSAEQYFGPGTRLTVT.